This TCR beta chain was sequenced during a study of blood T cell repertoires in COVID-19. About the study: In each case, the material was cDNA or gDNA derived from T cells, B-cell-depleted T cells, or PBMCs.

The ends lost 1 base at V and 0 bases at J; junction bases unmatched: 9. The CDR3 has 18 amino acids. Sequenced by immunoSEQ multiplex PCR; TCRdb stores in-frame clones only, minus some. The sample has roughly 200,000 clones; more than 65% are singletons. This TCR was sampled from a man in his fifties or sixties with active or convalescent COVID-19. The sequenced material came from peripheral blood. V usage is TRBV23-1 and J usage is TRBJ1-5; 7 nucleotides align to TRBD1. TRBV23-1 carries the ORF label, with uncertain function. CDR3 sequence reads: CASSQWPGTVSSNQPQHF. The CDR3 DNA follows: TGCGCCAGCAGTCAATGGCCCGGGACAGTTTCTAGCAATCAGCCCCAGCATTTT.